Below, 17 T cell receptor beta chains from the same sample are listed, as sequenced in a study of blood T cell repertoires in COVID-19. Using immunoSEQ multiplex PCR, the repertoire was profiled, and TCRdb retains in-frame clones only, with some absent. Of roughly 290,000 clones listed, around 87% were seen once; the top ten hold around 8%. The source material was peripheral blood. Source of these receptors: a woman aged 45-65 years who had recovered from COVID-19.

The rearrangement joins TRBV5-1 to TRBJ2-1; D ambiguous. Per germline, CDR1 SGHRS and CDR2 YFSETQ. This CDR3 is 14 amino acids long. The germline V and J ends were trimmed by 2 bases and 8 bases, with 14 bases remaining between them. For the CDR3, the DNA is TGCGCCAGCAGCTTATCGTTGTCCGTCGATGAGCAGTTCTTC. Amino acids: CASSLSLSVDEQFF. The full variable domain, with the rest looked up from reference TRBV5-1 and TRBJ2-1, is KAGVTQTPRYLIKTRGQQVTLSCSPISGHRSVSWYQQTPGQGLQFLFEYFSETQRNKGNFPGRFSGRQFSNSRSEMNVSTLELGDSALYLCASSLSLSVDEQFFGPGTRLTVL.

This clone was observed a handful of times. The rearrangement joins TRBV4-2 to TRBJ1-6; weak D call: TRBD1 (5 bases). This CDR3 has 14 residues. The germline V gene has CDR1 LGHNA and CDR2 YNFKEQ. Trimming pared 4 bases from V and 8 bases from J, leaving 12 bases between. This chain's CDR3 is CASSPQGGYSPLHF. The CDR3 nucleotides are TGTGCCAGCAGCCCCCAGGGCGGTTATTCACCCCTCCACTTT.

The chain links TRBV18 to TRBJ2-1; D is ambiguous. The germline gives CDR1 KGHSH, CDR2 LQKENI. V was pared by 3 bases and J by 8 bases, with 11 bases between. There are 13 residues in the CDR3. The CDR3 sequence: CASSPSRVDEQFF. In DNA form, the CDR3 reads TGTGCCAGCTCACCGTCACGAGTTGATGAGCAGTTCTTC.

This chain connects TRBV6-2 or TRBV6-3 to TRBJ2-1, with D perhaps matching TRBD1 (6 bases). Germline V lookup: CDR1 MNHEY, CDR2 SVGEGT. Trimming shortened V by 6 bases and J by 5 bases, and 11 bases separated the two germline ends. CDR3 length: 13 residues. The CDR3 region has the DNA TGTGCCAGCAGCGACACAGGGAACAATGAGCAGTTCTTC. It encodes CASSDTGNNEQFF.

This clone has only one observation. This chain joins TRBV5-4 and TRBJ2-2; 14 bases are a match to TRBD2. This CDR3 has 16 amino acids. Germline values: CDR1 SGHNT, CDR2 YYREEE (reference sequence). The V gene end was trimmed by 4 bases and the J gene end by 7 bases; junction bases not matched to a gene: 6. In DNA form, the CDR3 reads TGTGCCAGCAGCGCCGGGACTAGCGGGAGCTTCGGGGAGCTGTTTTTT. As protein: CASSAGTSGSFGELFF.

The V call is TRBV21-1, the J call TRBJ2-5; the table's D call of TRBD1 was not tested on the DNA. TRBV21-1 is assigned pseudogene status. The CDR3 covers 16 residues. As DNA, the CDR3 is TGTGCCAGCAGCAAAGTTCGGGACAGAGACCAAGAGACCCAGTACTTC. It is translated as CASSKVRDRDQETQYF.

The chain couples TRBV28 to TRBJ2-6, with 9 bases identical to TRBD2. Germline values: CDR1 MDHEN, CDR2 SYDVKM. V lost 11 bases, J lost 0 bases, and 11 bases stayed unmatched. The CDR3 runs to 17 residues. CDR3 region: CALLGREGRSGANVLTF. CDR3 DNA: TGTGCCCTCCTAGGGCGGGAGGGGCGCTCTGGGGCCAACGTCCTGACTTTC.

The rearrangement links TRBV27 to TRBJ1-6; D perhaps matches TRBD1 (5 bases). CDR1 is MNHEY, CDR2 SMNVEV, per germline (reference sequence). CDR3 length: 14 amino acids. Between the trimmed V and J ends, which lost 6 bases and 5 bases, there was a span of 11 bases. CDR3 loop: CASRRQRDNSPLHF. CDR3 DNA sequence: TGTGCCAGCAGACGACAGAGAGATAATTCACCCCTCCACTTT.

The chain couples TRBV4-1 to TRBJ1-4; 7 bases match TRBD1. V was pared by 6 bases and J by 7 bases, with 8 bases of the junction left unmatched. CDR1 is MGHRA, CDR2 YSYEKL, per germline. There are 14 residues in the CDR3. CDR3 coding DNA: TGCGCCAGCAGTCATAGACAGGGTAGTGAAAAACTGTTTTTT. This gives the protein CASSHRQGSEKLFF.

The chain has TRBV6-2 or TRBV6-3 and TRBJ2-7; 10 bases map to TRBD2. V shed 7 bases and J 6 bases; nucleotides not matched to a gene: 15. The CDR3 has 16 residues. Germline V CDR1 and CDR2: MNHEY, SVGEGT. The CDR3 spells CASTPRGAGGLTEQYF. The CDR3 coding sequence is TGTGCCAGCACCCCCCGGGGAGCGGGAGGGCTCACCGAGCAGTACTTC.

This clone has only one observation. This chain connects TRBV30 to TRBJ2-1; TRBD2 matches 11 bases. CDR1 and CDR2 from the germline V gene are GTSNPN and SVGIG (reference sequence). The junction had 13 bases not matched to a gene; V was cut back by 5 bases and J by 10 bases. The CDR3 extends over 15 amino acids. The CDR3 here is CAWGLGLAGYNEQFF. The CDR3, as DNA: TGTGCCTGGGGACTCGGACTAGCGGGTTATAACGAGCAGTTCTTC.

The chain carries TRBV9 and TRBJ1-6, with D unresolved. Between the trimmed V and J ends, which lost 0 bases and 7 bases, there was a span of 11 bases. Germline V gives CDR1 SGDLS, CDR2 YYNGEE. The CDR3 runs to 15 residues. The CDR3 region has the DNA TGTGCCAGCAGCGTAGAGAACAGCCTCAATTCACCCCTCCACTTT. Encoded protein: CASSVENSLNSPLHF.

The V and J genes are TRBV28 and TRBJ2-5; possible D gene TRBD2, 6 bases. V gave up 6 bases and J gave up 1 base, with 12 bases separating them. Germline assignment: CDR1 MDHEN and CDR2 SYDVKM. CDR3 length equals 14 residues. In DNA, the CDR3 is TGTGCCAGCAGCCCCCCGGGGGTCCAAGAGACCCAGTACTTC. Translated: CASSPPGVQETQYF.

Written as DNA, the CDR3 is TGTGCCAGCAGTTTACGCAGGGTATCACCCCTCCACTTT. This encodes CASSLRRVSPLHF. The genes are TRBV28 and TRBJ1-6, with a possible D match to TRBD1 (5 bases). Germline CDR1 and CDR2: MDHEN and SYDVKM. The CDR3 totals 13 residues. Trimming removed 2 bases from V and 10 bases from J, with 9 bases in between.

Turning to this clone: The same CDR3 is also encoded by other DNA sequences in this sample. V is TRBV5-1 and J is TRBJ1-1; D not resolved. Germline lookup yields CDR1 SGHRS and CDR2 YFSETQ. Trimming removed 0 bases from V and 0 bases from J, with 3 bases in between. CDR3 length: 13 residues. The chain's CDR3 is CASSLAVNTEAFF. CDR3 coding DNA: TGCGCCAGCAGCTTGGCAGTGAACACTGAAGCTTTCTTT.

This clone was picked up one time. The J gene is TRBJ1-2, the V gene TRBV10-3; D is undetermined. CDR1 is ENHRY and CDR2 is SYGVKD in the germline V gene. This CDR3 has 13 amino acids. Trimming removed 1 base from V and 8 bases from J, with 11 bases in between. The CDR3, as DNA: TGTGCCATCAGTGAGTTGGCAGCGATGGGCTACACCTTC. Translated, it gives CAISELAAMGYTF.

V and J are TRBV28 and TRBJ1-2; 7 bases are a match to TRBD1. Germline values: CDR1 MDHEN, CDR2 SYDVKM. J gave up 4 bases and V 6 bases, and 5 bases lay outside the gene matches. The CDR3 spans 13 residues. CDR3 DNA: TGTGCCAGCAGAGAACAGGGGTTCTATGGCTACACCTTC. Amino acid sequence: CASREQGFYGYTF.